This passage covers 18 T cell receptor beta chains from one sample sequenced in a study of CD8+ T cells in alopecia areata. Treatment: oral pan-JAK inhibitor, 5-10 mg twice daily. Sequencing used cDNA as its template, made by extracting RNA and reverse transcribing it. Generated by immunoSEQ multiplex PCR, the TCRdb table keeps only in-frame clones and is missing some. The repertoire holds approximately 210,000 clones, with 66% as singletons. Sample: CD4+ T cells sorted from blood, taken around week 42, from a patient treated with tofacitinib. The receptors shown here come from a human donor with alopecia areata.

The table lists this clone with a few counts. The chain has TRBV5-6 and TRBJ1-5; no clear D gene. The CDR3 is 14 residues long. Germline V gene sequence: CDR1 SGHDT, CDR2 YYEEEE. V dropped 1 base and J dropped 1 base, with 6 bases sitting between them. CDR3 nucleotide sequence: TGTGCCAGCAGCTTGATGGGGAGCAATCAGCCCCAGCATTTT. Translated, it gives CASSLMGSNQPQHF.

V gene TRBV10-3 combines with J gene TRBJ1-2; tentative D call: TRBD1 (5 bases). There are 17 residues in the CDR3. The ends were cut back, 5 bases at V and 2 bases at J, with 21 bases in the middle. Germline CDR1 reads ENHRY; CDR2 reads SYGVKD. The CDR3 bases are TGTGCCATCAGTAAGGAGGGGCAGCCACGGGCGAACTATGGCTACACCTTC. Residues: CAISKEGQPRANYGYTF.

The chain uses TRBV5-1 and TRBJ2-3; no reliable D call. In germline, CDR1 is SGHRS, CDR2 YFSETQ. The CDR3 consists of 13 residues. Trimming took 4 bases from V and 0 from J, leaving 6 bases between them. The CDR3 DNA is TGCGCCAGCAGCCAACAGAGCACAGATACGCAGTATTTT. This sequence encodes CASSQQSTDTQYF.

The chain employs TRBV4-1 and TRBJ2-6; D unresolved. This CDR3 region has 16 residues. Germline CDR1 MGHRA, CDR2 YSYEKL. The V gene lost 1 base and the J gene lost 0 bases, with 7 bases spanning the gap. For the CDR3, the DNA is TGCGCCAGCAGCCAAGGACGAGCCTCTGGGGCCAACGTCCTGACTTTC. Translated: CASSQGRASGANVLTF.

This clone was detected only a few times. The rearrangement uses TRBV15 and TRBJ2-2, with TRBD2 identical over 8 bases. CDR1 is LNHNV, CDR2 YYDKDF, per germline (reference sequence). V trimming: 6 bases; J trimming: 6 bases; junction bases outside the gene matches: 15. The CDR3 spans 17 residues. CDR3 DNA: TGTGCCACCAGTGCCCTCGCAACGGGACTAGTAGCCGGGGAGCTGTTTTTT. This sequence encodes CATSALATGLVAGELFF.

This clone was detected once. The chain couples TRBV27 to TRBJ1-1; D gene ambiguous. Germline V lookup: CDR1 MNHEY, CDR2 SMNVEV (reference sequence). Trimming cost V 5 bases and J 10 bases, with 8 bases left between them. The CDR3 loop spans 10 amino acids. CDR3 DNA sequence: TGTGCCAGCAGTCGGAGTAGAGCTTTCTTT. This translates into CASSRSRAFF.

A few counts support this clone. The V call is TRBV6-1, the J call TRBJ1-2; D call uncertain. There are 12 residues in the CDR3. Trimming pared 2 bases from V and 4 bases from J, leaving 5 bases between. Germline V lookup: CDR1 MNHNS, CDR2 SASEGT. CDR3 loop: CASSERVYGYTF. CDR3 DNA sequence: TGTGCCAGCAGTGAAAGGGTCTATGGCTACACCTTC.

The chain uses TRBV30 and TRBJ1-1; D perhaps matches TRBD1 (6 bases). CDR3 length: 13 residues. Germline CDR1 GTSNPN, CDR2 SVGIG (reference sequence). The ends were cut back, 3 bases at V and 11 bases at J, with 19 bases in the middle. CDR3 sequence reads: CAWSAETDRRAFF. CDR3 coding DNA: TGTGCCTGGAGCGCCGAGACCGACAGGAGGGCTTTCTTT.

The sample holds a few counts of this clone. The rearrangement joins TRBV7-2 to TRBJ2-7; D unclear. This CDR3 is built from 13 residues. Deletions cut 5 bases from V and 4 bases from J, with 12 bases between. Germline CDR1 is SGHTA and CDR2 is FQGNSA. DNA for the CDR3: TGTGCCAGCAGCCGGAACAACGCTTACGAGCAGTACTTC. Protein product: CASSRNNAYEQYF. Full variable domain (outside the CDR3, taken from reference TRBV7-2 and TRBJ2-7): GAGVSQSPSNKVTEKGKDVELRCDPISGHTALYWYRQSLGQGLEFLIYFQGNSAPDKSGLPSDRFSAERTGGSVSTLTIQRTQQEDSAVYLCASSRNNAYEQYFGPGTRLTVT.

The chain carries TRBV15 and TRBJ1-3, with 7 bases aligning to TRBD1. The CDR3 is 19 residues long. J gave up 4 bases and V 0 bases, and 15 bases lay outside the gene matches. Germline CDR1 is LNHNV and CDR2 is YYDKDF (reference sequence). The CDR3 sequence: CATSRDYRGGPTMGNTIYF. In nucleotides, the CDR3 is TGTGCCACCAGCAGAGATTACAGGGGAGGACCGACTATGGGAAACACCATATATTTT.

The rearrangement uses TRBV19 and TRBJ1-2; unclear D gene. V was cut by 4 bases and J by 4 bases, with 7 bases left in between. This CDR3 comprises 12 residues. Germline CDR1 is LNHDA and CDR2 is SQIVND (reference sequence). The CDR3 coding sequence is TGTGCCAGTAGTACGCAAGGCTATGGCTACACCTTC. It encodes CASSTQGYGYTF.

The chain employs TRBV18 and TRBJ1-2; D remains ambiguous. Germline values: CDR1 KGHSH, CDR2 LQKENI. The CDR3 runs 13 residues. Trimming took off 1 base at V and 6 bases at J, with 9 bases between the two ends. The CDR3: CASSPRERDGYTF. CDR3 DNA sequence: TGTGCCAGCTCACCACGAGAGAGGGATGGCTACACCTTC.

CDR3 amino acids: CATTSIGNYEQYF. CDR3 sequence (DNA): TGTGCCACCACCTCAATCGGGAACTACGAGCAGTACTTC. This chain links TRBV6-4 with TRBJ2-7, with D perhaps matching TRBD2 (5 bases). V was shortened by 10 bases and J by 3 bases, with 16 bases between the two germline ends. Per germline, CDR1 MRHNA and CDR2 SNTAGT. This CDR3 contains 13 residues.

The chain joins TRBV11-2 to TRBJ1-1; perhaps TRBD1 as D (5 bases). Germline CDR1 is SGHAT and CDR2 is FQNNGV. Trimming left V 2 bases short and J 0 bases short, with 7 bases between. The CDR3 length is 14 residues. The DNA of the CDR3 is TGTGCCAGCAGCTTACAGACAGTGAACACTGAAGCTTTCTTT. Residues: CASSLQTVNTEAFF.

CDR3 region: CASSLMRQNTEAFF. The CDR3 DNA reads TGTGCCAGCAGCTTAATGCGGCAGAACACTGAAGCTTTCTTT. The chain combines TRBV7-6 with TRBJ1-1; D remains ambiguous. This CDR3 has 14 amino acids. V was shortened by 2 bases and J by 1 base, with 8 bases between the two germline ends. Germline-derived CDR1 and CDR2 are SGHVS and FNYEAQ.

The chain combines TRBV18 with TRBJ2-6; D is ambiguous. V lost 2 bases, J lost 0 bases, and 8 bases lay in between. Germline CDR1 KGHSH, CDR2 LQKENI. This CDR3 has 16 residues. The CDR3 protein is CASSPIKSSGANVLTF. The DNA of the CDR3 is TGTGCCAGCTCACCAATCAAGAGCTCTGGGGCCAACGTCCTGACTTTC.

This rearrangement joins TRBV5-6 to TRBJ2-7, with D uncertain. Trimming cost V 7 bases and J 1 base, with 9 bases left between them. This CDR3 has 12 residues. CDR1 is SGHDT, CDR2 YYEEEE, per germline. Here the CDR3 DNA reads TGTGCCAGCGAGAAGATGTCCTACGAGCAGTACTTC. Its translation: CASEKMSYEQYF.

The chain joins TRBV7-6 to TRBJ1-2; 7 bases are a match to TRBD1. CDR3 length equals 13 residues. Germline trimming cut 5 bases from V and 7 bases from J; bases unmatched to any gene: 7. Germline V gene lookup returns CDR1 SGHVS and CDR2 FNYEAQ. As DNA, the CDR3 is TGTGCCAGCAGCGAGACTCGACAGGGTGGCTACACCTTC. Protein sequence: CASSETRQGGYTF.